This T cell receptor (beta chain) was retrieved from a study of early T cells in non-severe SARS-CoV-2 infection. From the 5' RACE reads, TCRdb called clonotypes with MiXCR, one entry per CDR3 protein. Here the sample spans tens of thousands of distinct CDR3 sequences, 6% to 6.5% being singletons. This clonotype was observed at least ten times. CDR3 length: 14 residues. Germline loops: CDR1 SGHRS, CDR2 YFSETQ. Between the trimmed V and J ends, which lost 1 base and 5 bases, there was a span of 13 bases. The clonotype comes from an adult who was a healthcare worker with PCR-confirmed SARS-CoV-2 infection or an uninfected control (not recorded which). This rearrangement joins TRBV5-1 to TRBJ2-7; D is possibly TRBD1 (5 bases). Sequencing was carried out using whole blood. CDR3: CASSLSREMDEQYF. CDR3 DNA: TGCGCCAGCAGCTTGAGCAGGGAAATGGACGAGCAGTACTTC.